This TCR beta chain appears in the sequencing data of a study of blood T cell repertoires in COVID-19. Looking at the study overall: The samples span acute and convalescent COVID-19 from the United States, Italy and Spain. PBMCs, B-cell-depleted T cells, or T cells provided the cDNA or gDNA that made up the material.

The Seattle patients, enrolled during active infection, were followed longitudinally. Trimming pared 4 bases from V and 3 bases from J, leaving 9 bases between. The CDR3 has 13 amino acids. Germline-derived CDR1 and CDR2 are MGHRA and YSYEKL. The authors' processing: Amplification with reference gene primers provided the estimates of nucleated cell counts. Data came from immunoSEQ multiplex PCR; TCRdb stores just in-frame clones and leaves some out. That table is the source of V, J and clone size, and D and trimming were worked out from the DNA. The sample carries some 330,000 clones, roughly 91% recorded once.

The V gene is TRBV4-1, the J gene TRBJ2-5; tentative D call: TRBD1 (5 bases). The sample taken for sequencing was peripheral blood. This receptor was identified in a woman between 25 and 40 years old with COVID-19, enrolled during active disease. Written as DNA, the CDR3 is TGCGCCAGCAGCCTAGGGGCAGAAGAGACCCAGTACTTC. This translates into CASSLGAEETQYF.